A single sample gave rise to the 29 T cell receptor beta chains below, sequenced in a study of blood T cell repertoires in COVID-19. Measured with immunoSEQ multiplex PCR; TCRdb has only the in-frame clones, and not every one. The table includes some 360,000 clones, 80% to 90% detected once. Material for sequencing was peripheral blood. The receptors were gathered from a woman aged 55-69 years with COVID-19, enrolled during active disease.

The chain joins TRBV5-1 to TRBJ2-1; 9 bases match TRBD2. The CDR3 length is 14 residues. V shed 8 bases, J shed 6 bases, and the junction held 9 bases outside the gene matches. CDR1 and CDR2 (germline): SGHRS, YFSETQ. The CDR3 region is CASRTGTSLNEQFF. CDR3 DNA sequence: TGCGCCAGTAGAACCGGGACTAGCCTCAATGAGCAGTTCTTC.

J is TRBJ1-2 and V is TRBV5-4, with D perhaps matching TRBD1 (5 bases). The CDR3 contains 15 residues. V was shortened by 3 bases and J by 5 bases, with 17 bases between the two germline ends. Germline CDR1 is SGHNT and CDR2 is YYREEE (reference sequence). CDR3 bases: TGTGCCAGCAGCTCCGCCCGGGGGGACCGGTATGGCTACACCTTC. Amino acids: CASSSARGDRYGYTF.

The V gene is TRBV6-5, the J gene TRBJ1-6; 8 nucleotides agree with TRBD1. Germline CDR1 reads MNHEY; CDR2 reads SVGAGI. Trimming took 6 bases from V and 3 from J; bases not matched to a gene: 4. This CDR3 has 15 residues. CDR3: CASRTDRGYNSPLHF. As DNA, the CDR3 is TGTGCCAGCAGGACCGACAGGGGCTATAATTCACCCCTCCACTTT.

CDR3: CSAPDVGGLAQEGTQYF. DNA of the CDR3: TGCAGCGCCCCTGATGTGGGGGGACTTGCCCAAGAGGGGACCCAGTACTTC. The genes are TRBV29-1 and TRBJ2-5; tentative D call: TRBD2 (6 bases). V lost 7 bases, J lost 7 bases, and 31 bases lay in between. The CDR3 is 17 amino acids. CDR1 and CDR2 (germline): SQVTM, ANQGSEA.

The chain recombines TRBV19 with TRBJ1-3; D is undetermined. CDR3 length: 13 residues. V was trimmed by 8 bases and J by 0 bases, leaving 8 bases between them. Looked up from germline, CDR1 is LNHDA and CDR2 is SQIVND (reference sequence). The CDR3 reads CASSFRSGNTIYF. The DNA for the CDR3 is TGTGCCAGTTCGTTTCGCTCTGGAAACACCATATATTTT.

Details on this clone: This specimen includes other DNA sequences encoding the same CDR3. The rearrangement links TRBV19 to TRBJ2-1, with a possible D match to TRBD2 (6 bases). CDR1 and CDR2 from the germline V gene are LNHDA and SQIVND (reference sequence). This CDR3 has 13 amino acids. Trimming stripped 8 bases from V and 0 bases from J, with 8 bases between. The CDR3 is CASGGSSYNEQFF. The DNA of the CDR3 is TGTGCCAGTGGGGGGAGCTCCTACAATGAGCAGTTCTTC.

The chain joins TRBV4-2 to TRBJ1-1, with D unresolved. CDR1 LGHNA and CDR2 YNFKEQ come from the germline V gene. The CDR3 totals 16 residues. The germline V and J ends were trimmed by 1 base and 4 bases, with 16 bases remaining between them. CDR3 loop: CASSQGEGLVFTEAFF. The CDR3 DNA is TGTGCCAGCAGCCAAGGGGAGGGTCTGGTTTTCACTGAAGCTTTCTTT.

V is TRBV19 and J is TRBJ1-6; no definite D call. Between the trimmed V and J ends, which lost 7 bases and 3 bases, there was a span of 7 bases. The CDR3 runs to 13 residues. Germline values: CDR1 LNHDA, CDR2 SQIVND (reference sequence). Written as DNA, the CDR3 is TGTGCCAGTACCGCCGGCTATAATTCACCCCTCCACTTT. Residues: CASTAGYNSPLHF.

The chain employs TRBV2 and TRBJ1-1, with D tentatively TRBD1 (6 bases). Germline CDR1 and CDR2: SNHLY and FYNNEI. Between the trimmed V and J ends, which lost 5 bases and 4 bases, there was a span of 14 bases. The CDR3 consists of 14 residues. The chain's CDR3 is CASSSQGPFTEAFF. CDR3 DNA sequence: TGTGCCAGCAGTTCACAGGGTCCGTTCACTGAAGCTTTCTTT.

In DNA, the CDR3 is TGTGCCAGCAGCTTCTTGGACAGTAGATACGAGCAGTACTTC. Protein sequence: CASSFLDSRYEQYF. J is TRBJ2-7 and V is TRBV5-5; weak D call: TRBD1 (6 bases). Trimming took off 2 bases at V and 4 bases at J, with 13 bases between the two ends. The CDR3 is 14 residues long. Germline V CDR1 and CDR2: SGHKS, YYEKEE (reference sequence).

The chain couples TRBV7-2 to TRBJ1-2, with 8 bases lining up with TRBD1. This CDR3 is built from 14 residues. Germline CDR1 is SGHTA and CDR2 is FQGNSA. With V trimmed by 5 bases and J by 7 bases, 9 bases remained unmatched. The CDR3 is CASSPGGGGFGYTF. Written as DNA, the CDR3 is TGTGCCAGCAGCCCAGGGGGCGGGGGTTTTGGCTACACCTTC.

DNA for the CDR3: TGTGCCAGCAGTGGGGCAGGGGTCCAACACTCTGGAAACACCATATATTTT. It translates to CASSGAGVQHSGNTIYF. This chain links TRBV6-1 with TRBJ1-3; a weak D match, TRBD1 (6 bases). From germline, CDR1 is MNHNS and CDR2 SASEGT. This CDR3 region has 17 residues. Deletions cut 4 bases from V and 0 bases from J, with 16 bases between.

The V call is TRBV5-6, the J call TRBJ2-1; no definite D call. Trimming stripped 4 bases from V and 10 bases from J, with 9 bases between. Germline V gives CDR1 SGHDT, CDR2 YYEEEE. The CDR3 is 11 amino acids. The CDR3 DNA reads TGTGCCAGCAGCCGCTCTAGGGAGCAGTTCTTC. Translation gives CASSRSREQFF.

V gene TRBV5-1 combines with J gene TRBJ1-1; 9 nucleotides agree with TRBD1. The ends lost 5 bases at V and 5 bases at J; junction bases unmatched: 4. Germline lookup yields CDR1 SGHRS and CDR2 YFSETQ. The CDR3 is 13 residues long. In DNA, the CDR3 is TGCGCCAGCAGTGGGACAGGGCAAACTGAAGCTTTCTTT. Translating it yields CASSGTGQTEAFF.

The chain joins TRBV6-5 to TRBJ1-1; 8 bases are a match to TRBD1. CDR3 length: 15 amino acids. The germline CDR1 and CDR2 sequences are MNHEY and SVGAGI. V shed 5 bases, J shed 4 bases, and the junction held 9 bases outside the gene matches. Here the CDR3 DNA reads TGTGCCAGCAGTCCAAGACAGGGGATCACCACTGAAGCTTTCTTT. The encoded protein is CASSPRQGITTEAFF.

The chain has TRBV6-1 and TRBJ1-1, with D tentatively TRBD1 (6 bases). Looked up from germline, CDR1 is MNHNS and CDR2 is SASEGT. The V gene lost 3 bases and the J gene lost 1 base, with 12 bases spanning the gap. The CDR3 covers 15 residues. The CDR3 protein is CASSELGHRNTEAFF. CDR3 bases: TGTGCCAGCAGTGAGTTGGGACACCGGAACACTGAAGCTTTCTTT.

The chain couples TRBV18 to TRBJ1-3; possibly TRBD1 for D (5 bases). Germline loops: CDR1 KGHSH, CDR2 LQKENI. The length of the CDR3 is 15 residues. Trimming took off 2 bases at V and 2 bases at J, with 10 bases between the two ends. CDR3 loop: CASSPVGGAGNTIYF. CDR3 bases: TGTGCCAGCTCACCAGTCGGAGGGGCTGGAAACACCATATATTTT.

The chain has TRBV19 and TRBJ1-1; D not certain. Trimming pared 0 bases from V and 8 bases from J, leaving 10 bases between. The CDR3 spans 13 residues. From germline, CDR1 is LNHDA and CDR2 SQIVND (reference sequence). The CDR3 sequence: CASSIDRGREAFF. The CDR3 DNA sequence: TGTGCCAGTAGTATAGATCGGGGTCGCGAAGCTTTCTTT.

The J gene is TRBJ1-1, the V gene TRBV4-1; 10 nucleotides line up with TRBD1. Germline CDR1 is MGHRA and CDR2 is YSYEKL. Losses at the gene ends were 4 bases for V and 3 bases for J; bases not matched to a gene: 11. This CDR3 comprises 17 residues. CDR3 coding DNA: TGCGCCAGCAGCCCTCTCCCGGGACAGGGGTTTGACACTGAAGCTTTCTTT. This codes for CASSPLPGQGFDTEAFF.

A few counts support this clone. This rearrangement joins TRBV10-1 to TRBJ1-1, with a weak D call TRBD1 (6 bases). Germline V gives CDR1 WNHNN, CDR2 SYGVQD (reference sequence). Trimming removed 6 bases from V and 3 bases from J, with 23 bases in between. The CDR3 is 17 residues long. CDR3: CASRPYHRDLQDTEAFF. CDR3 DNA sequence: TGCGCCAGCAGGCCGTATCACAGGGATCTGCAGGACACTGAAGCTTTCTTT.

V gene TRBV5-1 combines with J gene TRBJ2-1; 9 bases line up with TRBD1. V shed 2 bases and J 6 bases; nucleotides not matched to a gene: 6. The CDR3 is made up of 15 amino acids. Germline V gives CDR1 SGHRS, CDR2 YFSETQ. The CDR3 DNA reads TGCGCCAGCAGCTTTCTACAGGGGGCGGGCAATGAGCAGTTCTTC. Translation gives CASSFLQGAGNEQFF.

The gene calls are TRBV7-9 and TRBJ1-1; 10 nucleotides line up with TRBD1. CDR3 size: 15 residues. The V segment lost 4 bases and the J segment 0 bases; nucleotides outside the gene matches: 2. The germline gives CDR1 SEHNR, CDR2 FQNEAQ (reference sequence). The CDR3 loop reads CASSSTGGLNTEAFF. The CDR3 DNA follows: TGTGCCAGCAGCTCGACAGGGGGCCTGAACACTGAAGCTTTCTTT.

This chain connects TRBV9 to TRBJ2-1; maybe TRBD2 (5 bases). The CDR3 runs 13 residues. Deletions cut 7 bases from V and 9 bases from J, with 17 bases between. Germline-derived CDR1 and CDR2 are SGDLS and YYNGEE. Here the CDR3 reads CASGRISTSEQFF. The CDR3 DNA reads TGTGCCAGCGGGAGAATATCTACAAGTGAGCAGTTCTTC.

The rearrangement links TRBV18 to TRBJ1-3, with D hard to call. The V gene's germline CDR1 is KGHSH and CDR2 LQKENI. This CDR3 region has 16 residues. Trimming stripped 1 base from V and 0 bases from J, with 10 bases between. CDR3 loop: CASSPQRLSSGNTIYF. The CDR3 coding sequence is TGTGCCAGCTCACCACAGAGACTGAGCTCTGGAAACACCATATATTTT.

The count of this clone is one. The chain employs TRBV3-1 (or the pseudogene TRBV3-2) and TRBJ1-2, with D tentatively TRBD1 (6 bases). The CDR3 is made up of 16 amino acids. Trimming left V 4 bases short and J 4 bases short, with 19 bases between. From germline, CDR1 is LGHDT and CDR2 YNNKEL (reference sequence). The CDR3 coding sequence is TGTGCCAGCAGCCCAAGGGGGACATCATTAAGCTATGGCTACACCTTC. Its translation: CASSPRGTSLSYGYTF.

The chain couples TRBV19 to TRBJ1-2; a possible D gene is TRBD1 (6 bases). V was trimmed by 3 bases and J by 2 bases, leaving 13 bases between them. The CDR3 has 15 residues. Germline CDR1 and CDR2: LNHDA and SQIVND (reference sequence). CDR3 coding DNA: TGTGCCAGTAGTATTCGGCCGGGACACAACTATGGCTACACCTTC. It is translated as CASSIRPGHNYGYTF.

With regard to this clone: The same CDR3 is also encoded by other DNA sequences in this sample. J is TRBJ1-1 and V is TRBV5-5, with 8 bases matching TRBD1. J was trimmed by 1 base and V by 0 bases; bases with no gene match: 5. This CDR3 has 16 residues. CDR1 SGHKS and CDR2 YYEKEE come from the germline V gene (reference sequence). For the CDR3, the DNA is TGTGCCAGCAGCTTGGGCCCCGACAGGGGGAACACTGAAGCTTTCTTT. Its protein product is CASSLGPDRGNTEAFF.

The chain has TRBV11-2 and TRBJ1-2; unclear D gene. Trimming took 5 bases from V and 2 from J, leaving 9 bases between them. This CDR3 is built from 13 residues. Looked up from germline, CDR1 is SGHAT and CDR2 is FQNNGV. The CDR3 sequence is CASSQDLNYGYTF. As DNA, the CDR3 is TGTGCCAGCAGCCAGGATCTAAACTATGGCTACACCTTC.

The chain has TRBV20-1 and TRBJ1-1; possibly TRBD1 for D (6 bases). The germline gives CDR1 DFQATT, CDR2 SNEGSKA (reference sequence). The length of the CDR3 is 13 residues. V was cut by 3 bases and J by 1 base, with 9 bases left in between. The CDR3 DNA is TGCAGTGCTAGTCGGACAGCGAACACTGAAGCTTTCTTT. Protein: CSASRTANTEAFF.